The 5 T cell receptor beta chains below were found in one sample sequenced in a study of blood T cell repertoires in COVID-19. The data were produced by immunoSEQ multiplex PCR, yet TCRdb's version contains in-frame clones alone and is incomplete. The data hold roughly 100,000 clones, with 80% to 90% observed a single time. The sample comprised peripheral blood. These receptors were obtained from an elderly woman with acute or convalescent COVID-19.

CDR3 sequence reads: CAISGQGAYNEQFF. CDR3 coding DNA: TGTGCCATCAGTGGACAGGGGGCCTACAATGAGCAGTTCTTC. The V gene is TRBV10-3, the J gene TRBJ2-1, with 9 bases aligning to TRBD1. This CDR3 has 14 residues. V dropped 4 bases and J dropped 2; count of bases not matched to a gene: 0. Germline lookup yields CDR1 ENHRY and CDR2 SYGVKD.

The rearrangement uses TRBV11-2 and TRBJ2-7; the D is unclear. This CDR3 spans 14 amino acids. With 1 base removed from V and 2 bases from J, the gap between germline ends came to 9 bases. Germline values: CDR1 SGHAT, CDR2 FQNNGV. The CDR3 is CASSLVAPTYEQYF. The CDR3 nucleotides are TGTGCCAGCAGCTTAGTGGCTCCAACCTACGAGCAGTACTTC.

The V and J genes are TRBV10-3 and TRBJ2-7; maybe TRBD2 (6 bases). V shed 4 bases and J shed 2 bases, with 9 bases lying between them. The CDR3 loop spans 13 amino acids. Per the germline V gene, CDR1 is ENHRY and CDR2 is SYGVKD. The CDR3 coding sequence is TGTGCCATCAGTGTTGGAGGGCCCTACGAGCAGTACTTC. It translates to CAISVGGPYEQYF.

The V call is TRBV2, the J call TRBJ1-5; TRBD1 aligns across 7 bases. In germline, CDR1 is SNHLY, CDR2 FYNNEI. The CDR3 covers 15 residues. With 1 base clipped from V and 3 bases from J, the junction kept 3 bases outside the gene matches. CDR3 amino acids: CASSEEQGYNQPQHF. In DNA form, the CDR3 reads TGTGCCAGCAGTGAAGAACAGGGGTACAATCAGCCCCAGCATTTT.

The table lists this clone with a count of one. V gene TRBV30 combines with J gene TRBJ1-2; a possible D gene is TRBD1 (6 bases). From germline, CDR1 is GTSNPN and CDR2 SVGIG (reference sequence). The length of the CDR3 is 13 residues. The V end was cut by 2 bases, the J end by 7 bases, with 14 bases between. The DNA of the CDR3 is TGTGCCTGGAGTCGGCAGGGGACCGGTGGCTACACCTTC. Its translation is CAWSRQGTGGYTF.